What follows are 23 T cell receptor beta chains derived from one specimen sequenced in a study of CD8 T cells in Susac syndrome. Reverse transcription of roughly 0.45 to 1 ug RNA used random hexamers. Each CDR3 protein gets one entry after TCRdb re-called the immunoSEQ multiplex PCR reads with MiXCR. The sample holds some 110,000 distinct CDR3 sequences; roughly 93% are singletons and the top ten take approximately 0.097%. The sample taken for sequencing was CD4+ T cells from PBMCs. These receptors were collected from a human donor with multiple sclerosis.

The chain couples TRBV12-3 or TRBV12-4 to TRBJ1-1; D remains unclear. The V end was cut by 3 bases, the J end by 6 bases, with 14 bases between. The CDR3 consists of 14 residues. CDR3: CASSLGPRAAEAFF. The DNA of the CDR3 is TGTGCCAGCAGTTTGGGCCCAAGGGCCGCTGAAGCTTTCTTT.

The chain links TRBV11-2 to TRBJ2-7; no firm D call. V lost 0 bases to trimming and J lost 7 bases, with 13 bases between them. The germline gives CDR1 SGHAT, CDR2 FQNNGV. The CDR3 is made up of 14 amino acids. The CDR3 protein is CASSLDVISWEQYF. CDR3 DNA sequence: TGTGCCAGCAGCTTAGATGTGATATCGTGGGAGCAGTACTTC.

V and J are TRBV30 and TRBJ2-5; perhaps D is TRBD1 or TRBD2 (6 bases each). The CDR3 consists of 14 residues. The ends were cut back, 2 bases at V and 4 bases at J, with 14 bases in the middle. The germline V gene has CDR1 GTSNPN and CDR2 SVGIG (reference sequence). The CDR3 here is CAWSNGGSGETQYF. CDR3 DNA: TGTGCCTGGAGTAACGGGGGCAGTGGAGAGACCCAGTACTTC.

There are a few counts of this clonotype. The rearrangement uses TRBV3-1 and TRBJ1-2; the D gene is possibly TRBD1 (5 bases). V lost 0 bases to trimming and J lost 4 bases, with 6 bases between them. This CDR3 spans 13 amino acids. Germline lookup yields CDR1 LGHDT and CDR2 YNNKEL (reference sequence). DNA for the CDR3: TGTGCCAGCAGCCAAGAGGGGGGCTATGGCTACACCTTC. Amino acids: CASSQEGGYGYTF.

The CDR3 here is CASIGSHNEKLFF. CDR3 nucleotides: TGTGCCAGCATCGGCAGCCATAATGAAAAACTGTTTTTT. J is TRBJ1-4 and V is TRBV28, with D hard to call. Trimming left V 7 bases short and J 4 bases short, with 10 bases between. Germline values: CDR1 MDHEN, CDR2 SYDVKM. This CDR3 is built from 13 residues.

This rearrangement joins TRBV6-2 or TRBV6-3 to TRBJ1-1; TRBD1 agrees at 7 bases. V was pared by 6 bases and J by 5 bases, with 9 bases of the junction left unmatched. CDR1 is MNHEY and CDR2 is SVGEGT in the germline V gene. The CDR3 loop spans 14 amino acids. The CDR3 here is CASRPTGDKTEAFF. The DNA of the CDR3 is TGTGCCAGCAGACCTACAGGGGATAAAACTGAAGCTTTCTTT.

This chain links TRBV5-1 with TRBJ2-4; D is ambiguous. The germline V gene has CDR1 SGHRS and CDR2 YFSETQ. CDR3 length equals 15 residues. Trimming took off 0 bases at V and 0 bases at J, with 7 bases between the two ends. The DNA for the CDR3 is TGCGCCAGCAGCTTGGACAGTATAGCCAAAAACATTCAGTACTTC. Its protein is CASSLDSIAKNIQYF.

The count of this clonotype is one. The CDR3 is CASSLEGPGNTIYF. CDR3 DNA: TGCGCCAGCAGCTTGGAAGGCCCTGGAAACACCATATATTTT. The rearrangement joins TRBV5-1 to TRBJ1-3; D uncertain. The CDR3 has 14 residues. Germline V gene lookup returns CDR1 SGHRS and CDR2 YFSETQ. The V end was cut by 0 bases, the J end by 2 bases, with 6 bases between.

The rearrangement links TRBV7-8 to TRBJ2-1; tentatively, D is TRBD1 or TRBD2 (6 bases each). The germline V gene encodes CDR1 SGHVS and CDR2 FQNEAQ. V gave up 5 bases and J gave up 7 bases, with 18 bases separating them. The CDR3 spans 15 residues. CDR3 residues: CASSPTGLGGNEQFF. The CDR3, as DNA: TGTGCCAGCAGCCCGACGGGGCTAGGGGGGAATGAGCAGTTCTTC.

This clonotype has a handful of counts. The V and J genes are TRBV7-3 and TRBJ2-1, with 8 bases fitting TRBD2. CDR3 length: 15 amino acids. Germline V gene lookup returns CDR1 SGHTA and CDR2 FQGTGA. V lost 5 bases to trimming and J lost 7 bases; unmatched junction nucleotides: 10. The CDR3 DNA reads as TGTGCCAGCAGCCTGGGGCGGGGGGCCATTAATGAGCAGTTCTTC. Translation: CASSLGRGAINEQFF.

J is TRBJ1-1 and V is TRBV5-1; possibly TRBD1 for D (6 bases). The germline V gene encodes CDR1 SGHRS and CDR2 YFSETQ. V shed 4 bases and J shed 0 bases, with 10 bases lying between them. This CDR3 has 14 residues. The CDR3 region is CASSPRDMNTEAFF. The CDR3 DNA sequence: TGCGCCAGCAGCCCCCGGGACATGAACACTGAAGCTTTCTTT.

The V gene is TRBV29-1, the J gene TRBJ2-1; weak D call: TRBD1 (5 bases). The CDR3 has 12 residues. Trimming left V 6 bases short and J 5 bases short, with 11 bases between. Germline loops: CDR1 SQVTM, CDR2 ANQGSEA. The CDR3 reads CSVRQGHNEQFF. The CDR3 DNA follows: TGCAGCGTGAGGCAGGGCCACAATGAGCAGTTCTTC.

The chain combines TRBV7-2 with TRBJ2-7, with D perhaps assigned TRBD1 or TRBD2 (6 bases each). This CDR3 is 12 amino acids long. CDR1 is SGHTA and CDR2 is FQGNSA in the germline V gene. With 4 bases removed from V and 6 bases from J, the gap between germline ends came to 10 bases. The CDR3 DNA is TGTGCCAGCAGCTCTGGGGGGCTCGAGCAGTACTTC. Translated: CASSSGGLEQYF.

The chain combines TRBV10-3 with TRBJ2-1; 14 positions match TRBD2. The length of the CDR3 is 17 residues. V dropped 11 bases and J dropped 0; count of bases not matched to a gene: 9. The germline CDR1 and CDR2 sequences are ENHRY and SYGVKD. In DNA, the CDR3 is TGTGCCGTGGGTGGAGGACTAGCGGGGGGCTCCTACAATGAGCAGTTCTTC. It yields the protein CAVGGGLAGGSYNEQFF.

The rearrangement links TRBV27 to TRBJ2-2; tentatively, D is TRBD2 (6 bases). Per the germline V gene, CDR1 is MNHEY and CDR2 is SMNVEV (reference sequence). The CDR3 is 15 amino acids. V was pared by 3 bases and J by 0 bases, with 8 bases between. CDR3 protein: CASSLAGSNTGELFF. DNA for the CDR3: TGTGCCAGCAGTTTGGCGGGGTCGAACACCGGGGAGCTGTTTTTT.

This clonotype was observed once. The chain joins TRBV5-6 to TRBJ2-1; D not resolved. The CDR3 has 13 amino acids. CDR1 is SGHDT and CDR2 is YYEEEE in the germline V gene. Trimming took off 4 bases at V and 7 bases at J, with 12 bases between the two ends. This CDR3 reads CASSLRIVNEQFF. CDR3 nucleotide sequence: TGTGCCAGCAGCCTCCGGATCGTAAATGAGCAGTTCTTC.

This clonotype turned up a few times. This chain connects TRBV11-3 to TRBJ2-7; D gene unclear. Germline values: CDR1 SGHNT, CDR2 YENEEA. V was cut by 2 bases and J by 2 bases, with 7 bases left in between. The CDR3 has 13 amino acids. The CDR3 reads CASSLIVPYEQYF. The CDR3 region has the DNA TGTGCCAGCAGCTTAATTGTCCCCTACGAGCAGTACTTC.

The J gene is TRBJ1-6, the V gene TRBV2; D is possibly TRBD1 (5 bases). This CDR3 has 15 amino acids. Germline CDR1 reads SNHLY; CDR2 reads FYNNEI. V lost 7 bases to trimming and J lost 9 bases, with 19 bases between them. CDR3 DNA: TGTGCCAGCACCGCCCAGCCAGGGAAGGTTTCACCCCTCCACTTT. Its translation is CASTAQPGKVSPLHF.

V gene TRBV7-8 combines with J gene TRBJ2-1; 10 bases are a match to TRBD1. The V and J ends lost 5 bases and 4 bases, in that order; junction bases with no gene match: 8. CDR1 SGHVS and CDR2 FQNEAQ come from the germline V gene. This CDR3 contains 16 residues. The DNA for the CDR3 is TGTGCCAGCAGCAGCCCGGGACAGGGGCCATACAATGAGCAGTTCTTC. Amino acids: CASSSPGQGPYNEQFF.

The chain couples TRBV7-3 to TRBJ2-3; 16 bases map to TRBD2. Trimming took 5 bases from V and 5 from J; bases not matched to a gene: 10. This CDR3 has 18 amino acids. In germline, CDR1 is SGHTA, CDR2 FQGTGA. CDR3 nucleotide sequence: TGTGCCAGCAGCCCAACGGGGACTAGCGGGGGGGCCCGAGATACGCAGTATTTT. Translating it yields CASSPTGTSGGARDTQYF.

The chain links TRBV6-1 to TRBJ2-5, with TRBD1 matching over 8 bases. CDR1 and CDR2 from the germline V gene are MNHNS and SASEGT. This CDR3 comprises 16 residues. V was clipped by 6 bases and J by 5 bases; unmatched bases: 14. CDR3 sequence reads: CASSPYLQGERETQYF. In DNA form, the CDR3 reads TGTGCCAGCAGCCCCTACTTACAGGGGGAGCGGGAGACCCAGTACTTC.

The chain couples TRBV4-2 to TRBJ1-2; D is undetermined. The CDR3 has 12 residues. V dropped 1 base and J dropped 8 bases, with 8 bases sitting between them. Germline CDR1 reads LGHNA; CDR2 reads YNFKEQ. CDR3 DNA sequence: TGTGCCAGCAGCCAAGGCCTGTCGGGCTACACCTTC. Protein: CASSQGLSGYTF.

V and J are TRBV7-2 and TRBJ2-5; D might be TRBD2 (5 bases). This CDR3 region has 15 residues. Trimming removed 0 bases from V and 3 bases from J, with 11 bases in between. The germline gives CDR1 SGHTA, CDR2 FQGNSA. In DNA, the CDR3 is TGTGCCAGCAGCTTAGCCCGGGGTCACAAAGAGACCCAGTACTTC. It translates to CASSLARGHKETQYF.